This T cell receptor (beta chain) derives from a study of CD8+ T cells in alopecia areata. Study-level information: Oral tofacitinib, 5 to 10 mg twice daily, was given in an open-label trial. General study findings and limits: Having just one nonresponder leaves the connection between baseline CD8+ expansion and response unresolved. Scalp clonality and expanded CD8+ clones among the top 100 fell significantly with tofacitinib. Scalp and blood retained many expanded lesional clones during tofacitinib.

Indicated treatment: oral pan-JAK inhibitor, 5-10 mg twice daily. With respect to this clone: What it binds is unknown.

CDR3 length: 14 amino acids. V was shortened by 0 bases and J by 1 base, with 3 bases between the two germline ends. Germline assignment: CDR1 ENHRY and CDR2 SYGVKD. RNA extraction was followed by reverse transcription into cDNA, which acted as the sequencing template. Produced via immunoSEQ multiplex PCR; TCRdb's table is partial and in-frame only. This table holds some 150,000 clones, less than 70% found once. The source material was CD8+ T cells sorted from blood, sampled at week 4, from a patient treated with tofacitinib. V is TRBV10-3 and J is TRBJ2-2; unclear D gene. The clonotype was recovered from a human donor with alopecia areata. The CDR3 loop is CAISESLNTGELFF. The CDR3 DNA is TGTGCCATCAGTGAGTCCCTGAACACCGGGGAGCTGTTTTTT.